This T cell receptor beta chain was sequenced during a study of blood T cell repertoires in COVID-19 (dated by TCRdb to about 2020). Turning to the overall study: The collaborator samples originated in the United States, Italy and Spain and spanned the acute and convalescent phases of COVID-19. The sample metadata nearly always contained a de-identified subject ID, COVID-19 status, age in years and sex. The prospective study material was composed of cDNA or gDNA derived from T cells, B-cell-depleted T cells, or PBMCs. A freely available public database, intended as a resource for researchers studying the immune response to SARS-CoV-2, is where the repertoires were released. Samples came from the ongoing ImmuneRACE study (first 160 participants) plus 1,254 subjects from 6 global collaborators. Deeply sampled blood TCRbeta repertoires from subjects exposed to, actively infected with, or recovered from COVID-19 were included in the dataset. Where available, HLA class I and class II types were obtained from metadata supplied by the sample provider rather than from assay-based typing. The paper as a whole reports these results and caveats: Clinical and demographic metadata were provided uncurated, with the amount varying by source and participant.

The immunoSEQ Assay, a bias-controlled multiplex PCR, was used to amplify TCRbeta CDR3 regions from genomic DNA. Turning to the authors' computational methods: The number of nucleated cells in each sample was estimated from the amplification of reference gene primers within the assay. To quantify the absolute abundance of each unique TCRbeta CDR3 rearrangement, sequence reads were collapsed and filtered. For each sample, productive Simpson clonality was calculated as the square root of Simpson's diversity index across productive rearrangements. TCRdb mirrors the immuneACCESS table, restricted to in-frame sequences. Some clones are absent from its copies; in checked studies, under half trace to an unresolved V gene, and the reason for the others is unknown. V, J and clone size were drawn from that table, and D and trimming were deduced from the DNA. The sample table records about 380,000 clones; 85% of these occur just once. The ten largest clonotypes hold more than 3% of the sample.

V drops 3 bases and J drops 1 base, leaving 5 bases in between. Taken from the germline V gene, the CDR1 and CDR2 loops are SGDLS and YYNGEE. From the cysteine up to the phenylalanine, the CDR3 has a length of 13 residues. Kept here is only the CDR3 DNA, which spans 39 bases and is read in frame from base 1. Note on this clone: Its antigen remains undetermined. Base qualities were left out, and no much larger clone turns up one base away.

The collaborating institutions used their own protocols to collect whole blood in K2EDTA tubes. For TCRbeta analysis, collaborators shipped samples as frozen whole blood, isolated PBMCs, or DNA extracted from either of those sample types. Sequenced sample: peripheral blood. The chain was built from TRBV9 and TRBJ1-5, with the D gene not confidently named. This clonotype was sampled from a woman aged 18-29 years with acute or convalescent COVID-19. The CDR3 here reads CASSGGSNQPQHF. The nucleotide sequence reads TGTGCCAGCAGCGGAGGGAGCAATCAGCCCCAGCATTTT.